This T cell receptor beta chain was captured in a study of technical replicates of blood from a few donors. Sequenced by immunoSEQ multiplex PCR; TCRdb stores in-frame clones only, minus some. This table has some 90,000 clones, roughly 95% appearing once. There are 13 residues in the CDR3. Germline V gene data show CDR1 as ENHRY and CDR2 as SYGVKD. The J segment lost 8 bases and the V segment lost 0 bases, leaving 2 bases of the junction unmatched. Sequences were obtained from T cells isolated from PBMCs. This receptor was taken from a human donor in good health. The chain joins TRBV10-3 to TRBJ1-2; 8 bases match TRBD1. The CDR3 sequence is CAISESTGDGYTF. The CDR3 region has the DNA TGTGCCATCAGTGAGTCGACAGGGGACGGCTACACCTTC.